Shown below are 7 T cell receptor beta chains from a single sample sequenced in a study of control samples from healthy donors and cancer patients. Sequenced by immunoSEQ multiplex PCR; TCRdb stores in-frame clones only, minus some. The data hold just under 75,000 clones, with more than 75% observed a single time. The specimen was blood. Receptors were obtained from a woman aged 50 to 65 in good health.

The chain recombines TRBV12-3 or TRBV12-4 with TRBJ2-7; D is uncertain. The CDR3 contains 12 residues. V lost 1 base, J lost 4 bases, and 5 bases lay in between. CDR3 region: CASSLGSYEQYF. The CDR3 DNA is TGTGCCAGCAGTTTAGGGTCGTACGAGCAGTACTTC.

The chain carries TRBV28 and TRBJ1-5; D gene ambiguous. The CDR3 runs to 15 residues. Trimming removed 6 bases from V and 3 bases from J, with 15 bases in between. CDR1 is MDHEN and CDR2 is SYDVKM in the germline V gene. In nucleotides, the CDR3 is TGTGCCAGCAGGCCACAACCCGGGATCAATCAGCCCCAGCATTTT. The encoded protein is CASRPQPGINQPQHF.

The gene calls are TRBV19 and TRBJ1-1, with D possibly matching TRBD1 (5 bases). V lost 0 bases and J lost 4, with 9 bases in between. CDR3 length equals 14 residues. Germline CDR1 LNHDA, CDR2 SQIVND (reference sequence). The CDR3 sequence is CASSIDDGGTEAFF. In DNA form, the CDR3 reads TGTGCCAGTAGTATAGATGACGGGGGCACTGAAGCTTTCTTT.

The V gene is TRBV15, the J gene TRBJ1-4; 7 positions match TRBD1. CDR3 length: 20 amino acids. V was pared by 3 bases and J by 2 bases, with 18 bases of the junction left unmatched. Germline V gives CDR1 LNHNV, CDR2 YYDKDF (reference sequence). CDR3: CATSRNLITGAVSTNEKLFF. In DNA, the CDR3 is TGTGCCACCAGCAGGAATCTAATCACAGGGGCTGTTTCGACTAATGAAAAACTGTTTTTT.

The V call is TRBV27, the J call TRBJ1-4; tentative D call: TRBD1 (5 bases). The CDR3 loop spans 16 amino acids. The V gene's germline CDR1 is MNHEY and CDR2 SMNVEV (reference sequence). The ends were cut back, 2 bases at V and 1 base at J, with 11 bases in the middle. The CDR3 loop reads CASSLRGEETNEKLFF. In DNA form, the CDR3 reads TGTGCCAGCAGTTTACGAGGGGAAGAAACTAATGAAAAACTGTTTTTT.

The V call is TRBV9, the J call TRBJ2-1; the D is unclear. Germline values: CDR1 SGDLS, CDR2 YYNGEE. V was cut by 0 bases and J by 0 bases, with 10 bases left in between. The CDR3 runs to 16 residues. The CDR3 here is CASSVATDLSYNEQFF. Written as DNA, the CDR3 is TGTGCCAGCAGCGTAGCGACGGATCTCTCCTACAATGAGCAGTTCTTC.

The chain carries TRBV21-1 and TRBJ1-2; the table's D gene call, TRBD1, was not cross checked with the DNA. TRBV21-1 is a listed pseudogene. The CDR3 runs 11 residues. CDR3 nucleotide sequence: TGTGCCAGCAGCAACAGGGGTGGCTACACCTTC. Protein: CASSNRGGYTF.